The clone carrying this T cell receptor (beta chain) was picked up a small number of times. Antigen unknown. Without sorting, samples used around 100 million PBMCs for genomic DNA. The authors ran the assay at deep level. Among the unsorted PBMC samples, replicate PCRs used roughly 300 ng DNA, approximately 30,000 T cell genomes. Assay: immunoSEQ multiplex PCR; the TCRdb copy retains only in-frame clones and omits some. The sample contains roughly 490,000 clones, over 65% of which appear only once. CDR1 and CDR2 from the germline V gene are MNHEY and SMNVEV (reference sequence). The CDR3 runs 16 residues. Trimming cost V 3 bases and J 4 bases, with 15 bases left between them. The data originate from a study of shared clonotypes between healthy human individuals. General observations from the study: Sampling included only blood; tissue repertoires likely differ.

The TCR sequence derives from a woman aged 35 to 49 in good health. Some clones in this sample may be carry-over from other donors' samples. This chain joins TRBV27 and TRBJ2-2; weak D call: TRBD1 (5 bases). Sequenced input: PBMCs. The CDR3: CASSFRRALSTGELFF. CDR3 DNA sequence: TGTGCCAGCAGTTTTCGCAGGGCTCTAAGCACCGGGGAGCTGTTTTTT.